A selection of T cell receptor beta chains follows, all from one sample in a study of shared clonotypes between healthy human individuals. TCRdb keeps only in-frame clones here, not all; method: immunoSEQ multiplex PCR. The table has about 580,000 clones, roughly 98% seen once. The sample consisted of naive CD8+ T cells sorted from blood. Every receptor here comes from a man between 25 and 39 years old in good health. Both conserved end residues are part of each CDR3. D genes are given only for firm matches. The listing skips clone size in some rows; elsewhere it reads once, few, many or a size class.

V,D,J,size,CDR3,DNA
TRBV27,NA,TRBJ1-5,NA,CASSLSRGNQPQHF,TGTGCCAGCAGTTTATCGCGTGGCAATCAGCCCCAGCATTTT
TRBV4-1,NA,TRBJ1-2,NA,CASSQGNIYGYTF,TGCGCCAGCAGCCAAGGGAACATATATGGCTACACCTTC
TRBV28,NA,TRBJ2-5,NA,CASSLLGAGETQYF,TGTGCCAGCAGTTTACTGGGGGCAGGAGAGACCCAGTACTTC
TRBV12-5,NA,TRBJ1-2,NA,CASGSTNTNYGYTF,TGTGCTAGTGGTTCGACAAATACTAACTATGGCTACACCTTC
TRBV11-2,TRBD2,TRBJ2-1,once,CASSLVAGRQFF,TGTGCCAGCAGCTTAGTAGCGGGAAGGCAGTTCTTC
TRBV5-4,NA,TRBJ2-3,NA,CASSLDYTDTQYF,TGTGCCAGCAGCTTGGACTACACAGATACGCAGTATTTT
TRBV7-9,TRBD1,TRBJ2-7,NA,CASSAGQGGRSYEQYF,TGTGCCAGCAGCGCCGGTCAAGGGGGCCGGTCCTACGAGCAGTACTTC
TRBV25-1,NA,TRBJ1-1,NA,CASSVLGNTEAFF,TGTGCCAGCAGCGTCTTGGGAAACACTGAAGCTTTCTTT
TRBV6-6,NA,TRBJ2-7,NA,CASSPLTKTYEQYF,TGTGCCAGCAGCCCCCTAACGAAGACCTACGAGCAGTACTTC
TRBV10-3,NA,TRBJ2-5,NA,CAIREDGETQYF,TGTGCCATCAGGGAGGACGGAGAGACCCAGTACTTC
TRBV5-1,NA,TRBJ1-1,once,CASSPGWNTEAFF,TGCGCCAGCAGCCCGGGGTGGAACACTGAAGCTTTCTTT